These 10 T cell receptor beta chains were all obtained from the same sample, sequenced in a study of blood T cell repertoires in COVID-19. Sequencing was performed with immunoSEQ multiplex PCR; in TCRdb, only in-frame clones are kept and a portion is missing. The profile shows hundreds of thousands of clones, roughly 82% of them singletons. The sample taken for sequencing was PBMCs or T cells enriched from blood (not recorded which). The receptors stem from a woman in her 50s who had recovered from COVID-19.

CDR3: CASSWDRAGRGNQPQHF. In nucleotides, the CDR3 is TGTGCCAGCAGCTGGGACAGAGCTGGAAGGGGCAATCAGCCCCAGCATTTT. The chain employs TRBV7-8 and TRBJ1-5; 7 bases align to TRBD1. This CDR3 spans 17 amino acids. Germline CDR1 SGHVS, CDR2 FQNEAQ. Trimming took 4 bases from V and 2 from J; bases not matched to a gene: 11.

A single count supports this clone. V and J are TRBV11-3 and TRBJ1-1; D is unresolved. Trimming removed 8 bases at V and 0 bases at J, with 7 bases between. This CDR3 has 12 residues. Germline V gene sequence: CDR1 SGHNT, CDR2 YENEEA. For the CDR3, the DNA is TGTGCCAGCGCTATTATGAACACTGAAGCTTTCTTT. Protein sequence: CASAIMNTEAFF. Combining the CDR3 with reference TRBV11-3 and TRBJ1-1 gives the whole variable domain EAGVVQSPRYKIIEKKQPVAFWCNPISGHNTLYWYLQNLGQGPELLIRYENEEAVDDSQLPKDRFSAERLKGVDSTLKIQPAELGDSAVYLCASAIMNTEAFFGQGTRLTVV.

V and J are TRBV7-6 and TRBJ1-1, with a tentative D call TRBD1 (5 bases). The germline CDR1 and CDR2 sequences are SGHVS and FNYEAQ. CDR3 size: 14 residues. The V end lost 8 bases, the J end lost 6 bases, and 19 bases lay between the germline ends. The CDR3 nucleotides read TGTGCCAGCTCGCCCGGCGCAGGGCGGTCTGAAGCTTTCTTT. Protein: CASSPGAGRSEAFF. Variable domain in full (rest from reference TRBV7-6 and TRBJ1-1): GAGVSQSPRYKVTKRGQDVALRCDPISGHVSLYWYRQALGQGPEFLTYFNYEAQQDKSGLPNDRFSAERPEGSISTLTIQRTEQRDSAMYRCASSPGAGRSEAFFGQGTRLTVV.

This clone was seen a handful of times. This chain links TRBV19 with TRBJ2-3, with 10 bases matching TRBD1. CDR1 and CDR2 (germline): LNHDA, SQIVND (reference sequence). V lost 4 bases and J lost 4; bases outside the gene matches: 8. The CDR3 runs 16 residues. The CDR3 DNA reads as TGTGCCAGTAGTAGAGGACAGGGGGTCCTCTCAGATACGCAGTATTTT. It is translated as CASSRGQGVLSDTQYF.

V gene TRBV30 combines with J gene TRBJ1-1; TRBD1 matches 10 bases. This CDR3 comprises 15 residues. CDR1 is GTSNPN and CDR2 is SVGIG in the germline V gene (reference sequence). After removal of 3 bases from V and 1 base from J, the junction contained 5 bases not matched to a gene. DNA of the CDR3: TGTGCCTGGAGGAAGACAGGGGGCCGGAACACTGAAGCTTTCTTT. Its translation: CAWRKTGGRNTEAFF.

The CDR3 is CASSQEEGQGTDTQYF. The DNA for the CDR3 is TGTGCCAGCAGCCAAGAAGAGGGACAAGGGACAGATACGCAGTATTTT. The rearrangement uses TRBV16 and TRBJ2-3; D may be TRBD1 (6 bases). The CDR3 sequence is 16 residues long. Between the trimmed V and J ends, which lost 2 bases and 3 bases, there was a span of 15 bases. Germline lookup yields CDR1 KGHSY and CDR2 FQNENV.

The gene calls are TRBV7-2 and TRBJ2-3; no clear D gene. Germline-derived CDR1 and CDR2 are SGHTA and FQGNSA. V was cut by 1 base and J by 7 bases, with 15 bases left in between. The CDR3 runs to 15 residues. CDR3 bases: TGTGCCAGCAGCTTAGGAAATTACGCTGAGTATACGCAGTATTTT. Translated, it gives CASSLGNYAEYTQYF. The variable domain in full, with the rest retrieved from reference TRBV7-2 and TRBJ2-3, is GAGVSQSPSNKVTEKGKDVELRCDPISGHTALYWYRQSLGQGLEFLIYFQGNSAPDKSGLPSDRFSAERTGGSVSTLTIQRTQQEDSAVYLCASSLGNYAEYTQYFGPGTRLTVL.

CDR3 loop: CASSLSASVLPYEQYF. Here the CDR3 DNA reads TGTGCCAGCAGTTTAAGCGCTAGCGTCTTACCCTACGAGCAGTACTTC. This chain joins TRBV27 and TRBJ2-7; D might be TRBD2 (6 bases). Germline lookup yields CDR1 MNHEY and CDR2 SMNVEV (reference sequence). Trimming took off 2 bases at V and 2 bases at J, with 16 bases between the two ends. The CDR3 consists of 16 residues.

The chain carries TRBV6-5 and TRBJ1-5; 7 bases align to TRBD1. The germline V gene encodes CDR1 MNHEY and CDR2 SVGAGI. The ends lost 4 bases at V and 3 bases at J; junction bases unmatched: 3. The CDR3 extends over 14 amino acids. The CDR3 reads CASSWTGINQPQHF. The CDR3 region has the DNA TGTGCCAGCAGTTGGACAGGTATCAATCAGCCCCAGCATTTT.

The chain employs TRBV5-5 and TRBJ2-3; D is possibly TRBD2 (5 bases). CDR3 length: 14 residues. With 0 bases removed from V and 6 bases from J, the gap between germline ends came to 11 bases. Per germline, CDR1 SGHKS and CDR2 YYEKEE (reference sequence). The CDR3 DNA reads TGTGCCAGCAGCTTGGGGCCGCCGGGGGATACGCAGTATTTT. The encoded protein is CASSLGPPGDTQYF. The variable domain in full, completed from reference TRBV5-5 and TRBJ2-3, reads DAGVTQSPTHLIKTRGQQVTLRCSPISGHKSVSWYQQVLGQGPQFIFQYYEKEERGRGNFPDRFSARQFPNYSSELNVNALLLGDSALYLCASSLGPPGDTQYFGPGTRLTVL.